This TCR beta chain was found in a study of regulatory T cells in long-lasting Graves disease. Study conclusions and caveats: Having only a small sample size may have limited accuracy.

This clonotype occurred many times. Its antigen is unidentified. Arm-PCR of CDR3 regions and iRepertoire HTBI primers were used to build TCR beta libraries. TCRdb used MiXCR to reprocess the multiplex PCR reads, holding one entry per CDR3 protein. Among fewer than 350,000 distinct CDR3 sequences listed, 18% were seen once. Time point given: newly diagnosed GD, antithyroid drugs for less than 3 months. The TCR library was prepared using RNA isolated from PBMCs. Graves' disease diagnosis was established per American Thyroid Association guidelines. The clonotype was recovered from a female donor with Graves disease. Sequencing was performed on peripheral blood mononuclear cells (PBMCs), taken at new diagnosis, from a patient treated with antithyroid drugs.

CDR3 loop: CASSESGISYEQYF. Written as DNA, the CDR3 is TGTGCCAGCAGTGAATCAGGTATCTCCTACGAGCAGTACTTC. The chain combines TRBV2 with TRBJ2-7; the D is unclear. V lost 2 bases and J lost 0, with 8 bases in between. This CDR3 comprises 14 residues. Germline V gene sequence: CDR1 SNHLY, CDR2 FYNNEI.